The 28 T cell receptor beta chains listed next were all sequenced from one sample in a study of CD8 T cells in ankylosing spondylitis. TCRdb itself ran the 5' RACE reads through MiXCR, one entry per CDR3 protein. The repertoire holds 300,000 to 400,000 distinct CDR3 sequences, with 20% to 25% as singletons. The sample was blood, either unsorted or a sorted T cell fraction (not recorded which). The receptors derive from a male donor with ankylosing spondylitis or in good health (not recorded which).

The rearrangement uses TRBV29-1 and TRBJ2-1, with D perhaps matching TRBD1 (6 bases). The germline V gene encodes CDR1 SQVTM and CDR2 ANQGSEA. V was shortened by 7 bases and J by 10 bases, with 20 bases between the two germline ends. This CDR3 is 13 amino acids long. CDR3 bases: TGCAGCGCCGATGGGGGACACCCCGCGGAGCAGTTCTTC. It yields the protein CSADGGHPAEQFF.

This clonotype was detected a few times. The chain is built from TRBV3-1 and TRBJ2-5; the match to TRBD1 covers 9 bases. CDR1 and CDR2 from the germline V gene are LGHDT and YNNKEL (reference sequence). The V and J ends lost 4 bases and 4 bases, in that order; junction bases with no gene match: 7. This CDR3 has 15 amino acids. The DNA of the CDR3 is TGTGCCAGCAGCCCCCCCGGGGACAGGGCAGAGACCCAGTACTTC. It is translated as CASSPPGDRAETQYF.

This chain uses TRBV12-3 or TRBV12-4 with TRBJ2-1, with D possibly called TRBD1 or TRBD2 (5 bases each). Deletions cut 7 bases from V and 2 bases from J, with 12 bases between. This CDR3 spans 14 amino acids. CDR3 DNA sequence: TGTGCCAGCACCGGGGACCGACCCTACAATGAGCAGTTCTTC. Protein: CASTGDRPYNEQFF.

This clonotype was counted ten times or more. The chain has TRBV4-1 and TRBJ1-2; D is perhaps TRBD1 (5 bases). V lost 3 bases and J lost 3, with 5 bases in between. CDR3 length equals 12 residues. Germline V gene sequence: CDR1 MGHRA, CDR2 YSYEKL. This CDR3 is CASSQGDYGYTF. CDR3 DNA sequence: TGCGCCAGCAGCCAGGGGGACTATGGCTACACCTTC.

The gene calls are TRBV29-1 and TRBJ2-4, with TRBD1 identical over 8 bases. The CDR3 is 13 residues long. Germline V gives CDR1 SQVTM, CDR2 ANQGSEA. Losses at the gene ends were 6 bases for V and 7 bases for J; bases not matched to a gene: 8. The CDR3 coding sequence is TGCAGCGTCCTTGGACAGGGAGGTAACATTCAGTACTTC. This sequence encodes CSVLGQGGNIQYF.

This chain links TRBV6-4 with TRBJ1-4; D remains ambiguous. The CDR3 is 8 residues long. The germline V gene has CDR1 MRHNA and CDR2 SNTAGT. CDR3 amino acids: CGGEKLFF. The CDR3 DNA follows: TGTGGAGGGGAAAAACTGTTTTTT.

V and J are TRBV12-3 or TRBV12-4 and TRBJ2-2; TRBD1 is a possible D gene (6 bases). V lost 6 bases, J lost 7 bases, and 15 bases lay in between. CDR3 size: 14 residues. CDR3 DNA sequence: TGTGCCAGCAGACCCGGCGCAGGGGACGGGGAGCTGTTTTTT. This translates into CASRPGAGDGELFF.

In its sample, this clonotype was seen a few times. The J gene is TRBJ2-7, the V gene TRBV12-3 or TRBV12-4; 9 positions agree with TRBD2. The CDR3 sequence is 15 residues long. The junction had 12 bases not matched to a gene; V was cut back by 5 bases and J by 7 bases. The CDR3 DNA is TGTGCCAGCAGTATTAGCGGGGGCGAACTACGGGAGCAGTACTTC. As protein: CASSISGGELREQYF.

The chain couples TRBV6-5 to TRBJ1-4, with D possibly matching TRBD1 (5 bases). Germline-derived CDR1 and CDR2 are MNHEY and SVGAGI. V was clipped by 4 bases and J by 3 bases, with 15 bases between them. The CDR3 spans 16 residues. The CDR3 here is CASSSVKGTSNEKLFF. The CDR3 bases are TGTGCCAGCAGTTCCGTTAAGGGGACTTCTAATGAAAAACTGTTTTTT.

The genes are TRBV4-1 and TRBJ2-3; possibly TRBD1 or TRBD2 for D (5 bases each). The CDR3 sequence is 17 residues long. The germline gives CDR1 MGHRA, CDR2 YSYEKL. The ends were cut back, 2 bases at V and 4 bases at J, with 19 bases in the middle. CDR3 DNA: TGCGCCAGCAGCCAATGGGACCAGAGGGAAGTAGCAGATACGCAGTATTTT. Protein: CASSQWDQREVADTQYF.

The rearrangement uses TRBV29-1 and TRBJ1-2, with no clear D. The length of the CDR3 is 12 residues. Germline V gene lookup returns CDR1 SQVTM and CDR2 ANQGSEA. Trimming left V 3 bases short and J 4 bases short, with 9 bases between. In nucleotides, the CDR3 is TGCAGCGTTGAGGAGGAATCCTATGGCTACACCTTC. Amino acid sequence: CSVEEESYGYTF. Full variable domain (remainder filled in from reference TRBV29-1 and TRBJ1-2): SAVISQKPSRDICQRGTSLTIQCQVDSQVTMMFWYRQQPGQSLTLIATANQGSEATYESGFVIDKFPISRPNLTFSTLTVSNMSPEDSSIYLCSVEEESYGYTFGSGTRLTVV.

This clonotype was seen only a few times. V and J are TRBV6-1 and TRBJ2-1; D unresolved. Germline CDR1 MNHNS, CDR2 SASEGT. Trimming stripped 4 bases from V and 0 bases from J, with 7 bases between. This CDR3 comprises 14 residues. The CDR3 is CASSVQDSYNEQFF. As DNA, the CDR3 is TGTGCCAGCAGTGTGCAGGACTCCTACAATGAGCAGTTCTTC.

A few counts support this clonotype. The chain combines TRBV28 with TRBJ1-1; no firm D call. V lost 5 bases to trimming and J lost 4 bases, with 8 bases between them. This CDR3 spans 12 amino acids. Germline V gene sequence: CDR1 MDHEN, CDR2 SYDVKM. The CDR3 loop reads CASSTSVTEAFF. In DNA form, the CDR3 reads TGTGCCAGCAGTACCTCCGTCACTGAAGCTTTCTTT.

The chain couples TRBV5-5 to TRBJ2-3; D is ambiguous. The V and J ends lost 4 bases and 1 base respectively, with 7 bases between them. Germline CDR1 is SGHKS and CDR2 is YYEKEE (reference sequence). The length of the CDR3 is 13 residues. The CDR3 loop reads CASSAAGTDTQYF. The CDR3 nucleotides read TGTGCCAGCAGCGCCGCTGGCACAGATACGCAGTATTTT.

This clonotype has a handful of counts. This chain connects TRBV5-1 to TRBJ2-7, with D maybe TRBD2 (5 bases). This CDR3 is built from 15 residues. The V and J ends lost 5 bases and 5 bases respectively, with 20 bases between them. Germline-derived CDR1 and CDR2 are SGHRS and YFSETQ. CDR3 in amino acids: CASSHGLSLGNEQYF. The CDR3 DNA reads TGCGCCAGCAGTCACGGACTCTCTTTAGGAAACGAGCAGTACTTC. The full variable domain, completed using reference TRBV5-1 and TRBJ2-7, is KAGVTQTPRYLIKTRGQQVTLSCSPISGHRSVSWYQQTPGQGLQFLFEYFSETQRNKGNFPGRFSGRQFSNSRSEMNVSTLELGDSALYLCASSHGLSLGNEQYFGPGTRLTVT.

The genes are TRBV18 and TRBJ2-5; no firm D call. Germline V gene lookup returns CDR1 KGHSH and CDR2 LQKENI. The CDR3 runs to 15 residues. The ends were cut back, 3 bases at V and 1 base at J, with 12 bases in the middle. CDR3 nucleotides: TGTGCCAGCTCACCGGAGAGCGTCCTCCAAGAGACCCAGTACTTC. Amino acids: CASSPESVLQETQYF.

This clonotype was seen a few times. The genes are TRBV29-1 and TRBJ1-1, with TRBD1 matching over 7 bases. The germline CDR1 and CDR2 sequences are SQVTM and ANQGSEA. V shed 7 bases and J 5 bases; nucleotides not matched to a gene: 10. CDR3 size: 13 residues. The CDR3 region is CSAAGGLGTEAFF. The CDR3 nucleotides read TGCAGCGCCGCAGGGGGATTAGGGACTGAAGCTTTCTTT. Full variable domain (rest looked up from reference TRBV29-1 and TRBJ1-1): SAVISQKPSRDICQRGTSLTIQCQVDSQVTMMFWYRQQPGQSLTLIATANQGSEATYESGFVIDKFPISRPNLTFSTLTVSNMSPEDSSIYLCSAAGGLGTEAFFGQGTRLTVV.

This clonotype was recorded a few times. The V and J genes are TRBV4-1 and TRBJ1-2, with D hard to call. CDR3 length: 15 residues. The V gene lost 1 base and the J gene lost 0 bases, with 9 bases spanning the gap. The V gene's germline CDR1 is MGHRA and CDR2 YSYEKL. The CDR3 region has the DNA TGCGCCAGCAGCCAAGGGGTGGAAGCTAACTATGGCTACACCTTC. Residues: CASSQGVEANYGYTF.

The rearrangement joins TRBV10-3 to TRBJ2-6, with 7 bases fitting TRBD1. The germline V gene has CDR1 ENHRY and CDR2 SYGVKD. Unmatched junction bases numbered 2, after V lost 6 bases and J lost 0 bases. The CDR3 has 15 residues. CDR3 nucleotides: TGTGCCATCAGACAGGGGAGCTCTGGGGCCAACGTCCTGACTTTC. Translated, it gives CAIRQGSSGANVLTF.

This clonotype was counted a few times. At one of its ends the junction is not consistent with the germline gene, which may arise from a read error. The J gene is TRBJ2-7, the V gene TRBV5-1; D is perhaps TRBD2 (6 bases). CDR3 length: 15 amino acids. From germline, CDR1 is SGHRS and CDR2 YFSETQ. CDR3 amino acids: CASSLGPGGSYEQYF. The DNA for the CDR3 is TGTGCCAGCAGCTTAGGCCCCGGGGGATCCTACGAGCAGTACTTC.

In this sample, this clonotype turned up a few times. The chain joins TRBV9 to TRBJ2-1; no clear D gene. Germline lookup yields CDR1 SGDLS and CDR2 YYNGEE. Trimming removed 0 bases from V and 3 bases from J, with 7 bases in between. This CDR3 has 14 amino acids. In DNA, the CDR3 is TGTGCCAGCAGCGTAGAGCAGCTCTACAATGAGCAGTTCTTC. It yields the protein CASSVEQLYNEQFF.

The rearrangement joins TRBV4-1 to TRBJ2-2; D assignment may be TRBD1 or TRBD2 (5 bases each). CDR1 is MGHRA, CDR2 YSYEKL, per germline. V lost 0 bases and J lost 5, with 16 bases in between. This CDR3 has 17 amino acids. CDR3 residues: CASSQEMVQGVTGELFF. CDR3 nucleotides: TGCGCCAGCAGCCAAGAGATGGTCCAGGGAGTTACCGGGGAGCTGTTTTTT.

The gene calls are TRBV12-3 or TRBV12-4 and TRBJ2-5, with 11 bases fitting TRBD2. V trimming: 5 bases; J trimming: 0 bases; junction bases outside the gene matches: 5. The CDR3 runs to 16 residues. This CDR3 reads CASSPTSGGDQETQYF. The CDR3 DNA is TGTGCCAGCAGTCCTACTAGCGGGGGAGACCAAGAGACCCAGTACTTC.

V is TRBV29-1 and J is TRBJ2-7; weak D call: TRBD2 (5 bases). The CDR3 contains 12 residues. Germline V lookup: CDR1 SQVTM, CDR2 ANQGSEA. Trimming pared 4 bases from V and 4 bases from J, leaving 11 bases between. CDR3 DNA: TGCAGCGTTGTGGGAGAATCTTACGAGCAGTACTTC. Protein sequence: CSVVGESYEQYF.

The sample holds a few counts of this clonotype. CDR3 DNA sequence: TGCAGTGCTCCACGGCTTTCGGGGTGGGAAAACATTCAGTACTTC. Amino acids: CSAPRLSGWENIQYF. This chain links TRBV20-1 with TRBJ2-4; possibly TRBD2 for D (5 bases). V lost 5 bases and J lost 5, with 19 bases in between. Germline assignment: CDR1 DFQATT and CDR2 SNEGSKA (reference sequence). The CDR3 loop spans 15 amino acids.

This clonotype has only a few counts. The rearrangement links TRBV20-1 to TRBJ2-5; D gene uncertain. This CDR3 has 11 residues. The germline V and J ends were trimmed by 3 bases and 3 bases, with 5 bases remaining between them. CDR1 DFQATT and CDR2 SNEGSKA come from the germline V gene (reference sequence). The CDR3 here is CSARSEETQYF. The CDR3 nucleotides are TGCAGTGCTAGGAGTGAAGAGACCCAGTACTTC.

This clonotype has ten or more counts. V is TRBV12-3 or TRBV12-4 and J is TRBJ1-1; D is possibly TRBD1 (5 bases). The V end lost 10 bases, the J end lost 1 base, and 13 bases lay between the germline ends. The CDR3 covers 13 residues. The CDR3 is CANTRGGNTEAFF. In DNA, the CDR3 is TGTGCCAACACGAGGGGCGGGAACACTGAAGCTTTCTTT.

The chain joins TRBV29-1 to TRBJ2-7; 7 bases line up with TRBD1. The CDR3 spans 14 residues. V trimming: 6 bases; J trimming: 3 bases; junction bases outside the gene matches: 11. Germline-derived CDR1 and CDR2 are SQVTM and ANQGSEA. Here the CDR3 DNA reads TGCAGCGTACTAGGGACAGACAAGAACTACGAGCAGTACTTC. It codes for CSVLGTDKNYEQYF.